This TCR beta chain was recorded in a study of T cells after yellow fever vaccination. Overall study findings and caveats: A limited proportion of clonotypes was detected within both the CD4 and CD8 compartments. A weaker but faster secondary response was observed, peaking on day 5 versus 15.

TCRdb processed the 5' RACE reads anew with MiXCR; each CDR3 protein has one entry. The top ten clones hold roughly an eighth of a sample with about 550,000 distinct CDR3 sequences, over 15% of them seen once. On this clonotype itself: The antigen is not known.

J was trimmed by 2 bases and V by 0 bases; bases with no gene match: 4. The germline gives CDR1 LGHNA, CDR2 YSLEER. CDR3 length: 17 residues. This receptor was obtained from a man younger than 40 who received the YFV17D yellow fever vaccine. This chain uses TRBV4-3 with TRBJ2-7, with 13 bases matching TRBD2. The sequencing here drew on PBMCs, taken 15 days after the yellow fever booster vaccination. The CDR3 loop reads CASSQDWGLAGTYEQYF. The CDR3 coding sequence is TGCGCCAGCAGCCAAGATTGGGGACTAGCGGGAACCTACGAGCAGTACTTC.